This T cell receptor (beta chain) was obtained from a study of blood T cell repertoires in COVID-19. About the study: Specimens from acute and convalescent COVID-19 originated in the United States, Italy and Spain.

V was cut by 5 bases and J by 2 bases, with 10 bases left in between. Germline V gene lookup returns CDR1 WNHNN and CDR2 SYGVQD (reference sequence). The CDR3 contains 14 residues. Generated by immunoSEQ multiplex PCR, the TCRdb table keeps only in-frame clones and is missing some. The sample lists around 52,000 clones, 80% to 90% occurring once. This receptor was identified in a human donor in a cohort sampled during active COVID-19. Sequenced sample: peripheral blood. The chain is built from TRBV10-1 and TRBJ2-1; a weak D match, TRBD1 (6 bases). CDR3 coding DNA: TGCGCCAGCAGTAGGGACACACCCTACAATGAGCAGTTCTTC. Translating it yields CASSRDTPYNEQFF.